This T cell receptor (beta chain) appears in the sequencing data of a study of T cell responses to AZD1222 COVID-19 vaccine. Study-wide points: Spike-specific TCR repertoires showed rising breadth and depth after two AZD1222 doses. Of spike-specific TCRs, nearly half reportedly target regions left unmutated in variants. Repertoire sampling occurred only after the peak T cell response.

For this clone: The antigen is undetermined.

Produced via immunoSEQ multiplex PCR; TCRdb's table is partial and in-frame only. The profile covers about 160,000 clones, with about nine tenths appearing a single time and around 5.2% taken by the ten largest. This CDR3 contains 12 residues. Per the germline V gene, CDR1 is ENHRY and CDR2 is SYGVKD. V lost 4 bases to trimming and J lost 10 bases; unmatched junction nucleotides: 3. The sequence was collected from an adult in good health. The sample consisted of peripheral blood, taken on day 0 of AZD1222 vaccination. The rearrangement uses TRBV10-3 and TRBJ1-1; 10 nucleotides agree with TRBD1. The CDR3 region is CAISVDRGGAFF. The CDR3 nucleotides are TGTGCCATCAGTGTGGACAGGGGGGGAGCTTTCTTT.